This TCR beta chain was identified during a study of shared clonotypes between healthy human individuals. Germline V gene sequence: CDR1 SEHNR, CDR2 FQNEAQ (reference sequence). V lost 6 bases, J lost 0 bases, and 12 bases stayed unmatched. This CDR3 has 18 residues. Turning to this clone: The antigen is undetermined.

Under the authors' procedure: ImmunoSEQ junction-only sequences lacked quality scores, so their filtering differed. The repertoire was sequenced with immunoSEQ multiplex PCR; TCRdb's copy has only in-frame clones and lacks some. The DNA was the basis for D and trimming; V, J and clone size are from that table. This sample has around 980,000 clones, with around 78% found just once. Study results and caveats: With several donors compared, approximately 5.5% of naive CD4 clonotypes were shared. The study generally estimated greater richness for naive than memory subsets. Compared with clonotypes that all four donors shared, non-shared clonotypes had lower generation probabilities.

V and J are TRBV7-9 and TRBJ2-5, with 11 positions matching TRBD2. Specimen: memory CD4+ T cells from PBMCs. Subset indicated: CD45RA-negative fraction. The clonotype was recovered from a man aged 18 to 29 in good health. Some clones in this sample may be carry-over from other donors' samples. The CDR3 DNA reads TGTGCCAGCAGTGGACCAGGGACTAGCGGACAGTACCAAGAGACCCAGTACTTC. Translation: CASSGPGTSGQYQETQYF.